This TCR beta chain is from a study of cytomegalovirus exposure and HLA in healthy donors. Donors were drawn from the approximately 110-subject validation cohort, separate from the roughly 700-subject first cohort. Sequencing was performed with immunoSEQ multiplex PCR; in TCRdb, only in-frame clones are kept and a portion is missing. The sample has over 200,000 clones, 90% seen once. Study conclusions and caveats: The study put 160 or so TCR beta chains on its list as cytomegalovirus-associated. According to reports, the classifier identified cytomegalovirus status with high specificity and sensitivity.

Germline assignment: CDR1 SGHTA and CDR2 FQGNSA. This CDR3 is 14 amino acids long. The junction had 6 bases not matched to a gene; V was cut back by 3 bases and J by 6 bases. About this clone: Its antigen is unidentified.

Sequencing input: PBMCs. The chain recombines TRBV7-2 with TRBJ2-7, with 9 bases lining up with TRBD2. The origin of this receptor is a woman aged 18-30 years in good health and CMV-seronegative. CDR3 coding DNA: TGTGCCAGCAGCTTGGGACTAGCTGTGGTCGAGCAGTACTTC. This encodes CASSLGLAVVEQYF.